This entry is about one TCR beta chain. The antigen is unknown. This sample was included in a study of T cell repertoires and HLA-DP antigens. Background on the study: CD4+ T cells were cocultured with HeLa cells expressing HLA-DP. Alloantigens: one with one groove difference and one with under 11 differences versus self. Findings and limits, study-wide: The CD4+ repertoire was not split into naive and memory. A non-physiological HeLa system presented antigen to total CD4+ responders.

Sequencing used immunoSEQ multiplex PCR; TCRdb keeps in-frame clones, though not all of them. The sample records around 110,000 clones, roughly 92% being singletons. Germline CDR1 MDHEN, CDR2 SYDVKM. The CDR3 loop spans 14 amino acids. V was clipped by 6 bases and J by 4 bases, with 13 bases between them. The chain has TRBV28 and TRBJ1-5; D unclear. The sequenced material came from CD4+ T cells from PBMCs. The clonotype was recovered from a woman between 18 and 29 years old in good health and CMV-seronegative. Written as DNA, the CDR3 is TGTGCCAGCAGCCCTCATTTGGGGAATCAGCCCCAGCATTTT. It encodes CASSPHLGNQPQHF.